These 26 T cell receptor beta chains came from one sample sequenced in a study of cytomegalovirus exposure and HLA in healthy donors. Primers included in the PCR were 60 Vbeta and 13 Jbeta primers. TCRdb's copy holds only in-frame clones and misses some; the assay was immunoSEQ multiplex PCR. Of 100,000 or so clones in the sample, about 70% were seen once. Sequenced sample: PBMCs. Receptor source: a human donor in good health.

The chain recombines TRBV7-2 with TRBJ1-5; 8 positions match TRBD1. Trimming removed 5 bases from V and 5 bases from J; junction bases left unmatched: 5. CDR3 length equals 14 residues. CDR1 is SGHTA and CDR2 is FQGNSA in the germline V gene. CDR3 sequence (DNA): TGTGCCAGCAGCAAGGACAGGGCTTATCAGCCCCAGCATTTT. Translated: CASSKDRAYQPQHF.

This chain connects TRBV9 to TRBJ1-4, with a weak D call TRBD1 (5 bases). Germline CDR1 SGDLS, CDR2 YYNGEE. The CDR3 runs 17 residues. Trimming shortened V by 0 bases and J by 2 bases, and 14 bases separated the two germline ends. The CDR3 spells CASSVEPGGWTNEKLFF. The CDR3 nucleotides read TGTGCCAGCAGCGTAGAGCCCGGGGGTTGGACTAATGAAAAACTGTTTTTT.

The chain carries TRBV28 and TRBJ2-6; TRBD1 might be the D (5 bases). Germline V gene lookup returns CDR1 MDHEN and CDR2 SYDVKM. Trimming took off 3 bases at V and 2 bases at J, with 11 bases between the two ends. The CDR3 length is 16 residues. The CDR3 here is CASSFAGSTGANVLTF. The CDR3 DNA is TGTGCCAGCAGTTTCGCAGGGTCGACTGGGGCCAACGTCCTGACTTTC. Supplemented by reference TRBV28 and TRBJ2-6, the full variable domain reads DVKVTQSSRYLVKRTGEKVFLECVQDMDHENMFWYRQDPGLGLRLIYFSYDVKMKEKGDIPEGYSVSREKKERFSLILESASTNQTSMYLCASSFAGSTGANVLTFGAGSRLTVL.

The rearrangement joins TRBV18 to TRBJ1-3; 7 bases fit TRBD1. The J segment lost 3 bases and the V segment lost 2 bases, leaving 4 bases of the junction unmatched. This CDR3 is built from 15 residues. CDR1 and CDR2 from the germline V gene are KGHSH and LQKENI. In DNA, the CDR3 is TGTGCCAGCTCACCAGGCCGACAGGGTGGAAACACCATATATTTT. Translated: CASSPGRQGGNTIYF.

The V call is TRBV6-5, the J call TRBJ1-3; tentatively, D is TRBD1 (5 bases). The V and J ends lost 2 bases and 1 base respectively, with 12 bases between them. CDR1 and CDR2 (germline): MNHEY, SVGAGI. The CDR3 runs to 16 residues. CDR3 protein: CASSYPPGHSGNTIYF. CDR3 coding DNA: TGTGCCAGCAGTTACCCACCAGGGCATTCTGGAAACACCATATATTTT.

The chain recombines TRBV4-2 with TRBJ1-4; no clear D. The CDR3 is made up of 16 amino acids. Trimming removed 5 bases at V and 3 bases at J, with 16 bases between. The V gene's germline CDR1 is LGHNA and CDR2 YNFKEQ. The CDR3 DNA reads as TGTGCCAGCAGCACGGACCCGGGGAAGCCTAATGAAAAACTGTTTTTT. Its translation: CASSTDPGKPNEKLFF.

V and J are TRBV30 and TRBJ1-5; tentatively, D is TRBD1 (6 bases). CDR3 length equals 13 residues. V shed 3 bases and J shed 8 bases, with 14 bases lying between them. Germline V gene lookup returns CDR1 GTSNPN and CDR2 SVGIG (reference sequence). CDR3 protein: CAWRDTGSEPQHF. DNA of the CDR3: TGTGCCTGGAGGGATACAGGGTCGGAGCCCCAGCATTTT.

The chain employs TRBV25-1 and TRBJ2-4; 7 bases match TRBD2. V was clipped by 4 bases and J by 9 bases; unmatched bases: 9. Germline V gene sequence: CDR1 MGHDK, CDR2 SYGVNS. The CDR3 contains 14 residues. CDR3 bases: TGTGCCAGCAGTGCAGGCGGGAGAGTGCGCATTCAGTACTTC. This translates into CASSAGGRVRIQYF.

This clone was found once. The chain is built from TRBV2 and TRBJ1-2, with a possible D match to TRBD1 (5 bases). The germline V gene has CDR1 SNHLY and CDR2 FYNNEI. This CDR3 is built from 16 residues. Trimming took 7 bases from V and 8 from J, leaving 26 bases between them. As DNA, the CDR3 is TGTGCCAGCAATGCCGCTGGGGCAGGGCCTGGTGTGGGCTACACCTTC. Amino acid sequence: CASNAAGAGPGVGYTF.

This clone was seen more than once but under ten times. This sequence joins TRBV7-8 and TRBJ1-1; possibly TRBD1 for D (5 bases). V lost 6 bases and J 6 bases, leaving 11 bases between the germline ends. CDR3 length: 12 amino acids. Germline V gene sequence: CDR1 SGHVS, CDR2 FQNEAQ. The CDR3 here is CASRGGVPEAFF. As DNA, the CDR3 is TGTGCCAGCAGGGGGGGGGTCCCTGAAGCTTTCTTT.

V is TRBV5-4 and J is TRBJ2-7, with D maybe TRBD2 (5 bases). V gave up 2 bases and J gave up 2 bases, with 11 bases separating them. The length of the CDR3 is 14 residues. Germline V CDR1 and CDR2: SGHNT, YYREEE (reference sequence). CDR3 sequence reads: CASSLMGGPYEQYF. The CDR3 bases are TGTGCCAGCAGCTTAATGGGCGGGCCCTACGAGCAGTACTTC.

The chain is built from TRBV28 and TRBJ2-7; 8 bases are a match to TRBD2. The V gene end was trimmed by 3 bases and the J gene end by 2 bases; junction bases not matched to a gene: 12. Germline V gives CDR1 MDHEN, CDR2 SYDVKM. This CDR3 comprises 17 residues. CDR3 nucleotides: TGTGCCAGCAGTTTGCCCGCGGGGGGCGCGTGGGCCTACGAGCAGTACTTC. Residues: CASSLPAGGAWAYEQYF.

In this sample, this clone turned up a few times. The CDR3 nucleotides read TGTGCCAGCAGCTTGTTTCAGGGAGGTCAGCCCCAGCATTTT. It yields the protein CASSLFQGGQPQHF. The rearrangement links TRBV5-6 to TRBJ1-5; perhaps TRBD1 as D (5 bases). Trimming removed 1 base at V and 6 bases at J, with 11 bases between. This CDR3 has 14 amino acids. Germline V CDR1 and CDR2: SGHDT, YYEEEE.

The sample holds one count of this clone. The chain couples TRBV5-4 to TRBJ2-7; 7 positions match TRBD2. With V trimmed by 4 bases and J by 1 base, 11 bases remained unmatched. The CDR3 totals 16 residues. In germline, CDR1 is SGHNT, CDR2 YYREEE (reference sequence). Here the CDR3 reads CASSVGLGGISYEQYF. CDR3 nucleotide sequence: TGTGCCAGCAGCGTGGGATTGGGGGGGATATCCTACGAGCAGTACTTC.

The gene calls are TRBV27 and TRBJ2-5, with 9 positions matching TRBD2. The J call may be mistaken, given a closer DNA end match to TRBJ2-7. Germline CDR1 reads MNHEY; CDR2 reads SMNVEV (reference sequence). The CDR3 extends over 16 amino acids. CDR3 bases: TGTGCCAGCAGCCCTACTTCCGCGGGGGGGCCGAGCGAGCAGTACTTC. Its protein product is CASSPTSAGGPSEQYF.

The V and J genes are TRBV29-1 and TRBJ1-1; D uncertain. This CDR3 has 12 amino acids. Germline CDR1 SQVTM, CDR2 ANQGSEA. The V gene lost 4 bases and the J gene lost 5 bases, with 11 bases spanning the gap. The CDR3 loop is CSVGGGRTEAFF. As DNA, the CDR3 is TGCAGCGTTGGGGGAGGGAGGACTGAAGCTTTCTTT.

The chain recombines TRBV6-4 with TRBJ2-7, with 7 bases matching TRBD1. The V gene's germline CDR1 is MRHNA and CDR2 SNTAGT. The CDR3 has 10 amino acids. V trimming: 11 bases; J trimming: 7 bases; junction bases outside the gene matches: 5. The CDR3 DNA sequence: TGTGCCCCGCCCAGGGGGGAGCAGTACTTC. Its protein is CAPPRGEQYF.

The chain combines TRBV6-5 with TRBJ2-1; the match to TRBD1 covers 7 bases. The CDR3 has 14 amino acids. Germline CDR1 MNHEY, CDR2 SVGAGI. Trimming took 6 bases from V and 5 from J; bases not matched to a gene: 7. The CDR3 DNA reads as TGTGCCAGCAGAGAGACAGGGTCTGACAATGAGCAGTTCTTC. Its translation is CASRETGSDNEQFF.

The chain links TRBV7-9 to TRBJ1-4; D is perhaps TRBD1 (6 bases). The V gene's germline CDR1 is SEHNR and CDR2 FQNEAQ (reference sequence). The CDR3 has 13 residues. With 9 bases removed from V and 4 bases from J, the gap between germline ends came to 12 bases. CDR3 DNA sequence: TGTGCCAGTACAGGGCACAGTAATGAAAAACTGTTTTTT. Translated: CASTGHSNEKLFF.

The chain joins TRBV7-9 to TRBJ2-7; 10 nucleotides line up with TRBD1. With 0 bases clipped from V and 6 bases from J, the junction kept 5 bases outside the gene matches. CDR3 length equals 15 residues. Germline lookup yields CDR1 SEHNR and CDR2 FQNEAQ (reference sequence). CDR3 protein: CASSLASTGGAEQYF. CDR3 DNA sequence: TGTGCCAGCAGCTTAGCGTCGACAGGGGGCGCCGAGCAGTACTTC. Using reference TRBV7-9 and TRBJ2-7 for the parts outside the CDR3, the full variable domain is DTGVSQNPRHKITKRGQNVTFRCDPISEHNRLYWYRQTLGQGPEFLTYFQNEAQLEKSRLLSDRFSAERPKGSFSTLEIQRTEQGDSAMYLCASSLASTGGAEQYFGPGTRLTVT.

The chain has TRBV10-3 and TRBJ2-3, with TRBD2 identical over 9 bases. The V and J ends lost 5 bases and 1 base, in that order; junction bases with no gene match: 4. The germline CDR1 and CDR2 sequences are ENHRY and SYGVKD. The CDR3 consists of 15 residues. The CDR3 loop reads CAISSIAGGTDTQYF. In DNA form, the CDR3 reads TGTGCCATCAGTTCCATAGCGGGGGGCACAGATACGCAGTATTTT.

The chain is built from TRBV18 and TRBJ1-5; 8 nucleotides match TRBD1. The CDR3 loop spans 15 amino acids. Germline CDR1 KGHSH, CDR2 LQKENI. J was trimmed by 6 bases and V by 2 bases; bases with no gene match: 6. CDR3 sequence reads: CASSPAQGAIQPQHF. DNA of the CDR3: TGTGCCAGCTCACCAGCGCAGGGGGCAATTCAGCCCCAGCATTTT.

CDR3 in amino acids: CASSLHTGDGYTF. CDR3 in DNA: TGTGCCAGCAGCCTACACACAGGGGACGGCTACACCTTC. The chain couples TRBV7-2 to TRBJ1-2; 7 positions match TRBD1. The CDR3 runs 13 residues. The germline CDR1 and CDR2 sequences are SGHTA and FQGNSA. V was clipped by 5 bases and J by 8 bases; unmatched bases: 8.

This chain joins TRBV23-1 and TRBJ1-5; tentatively, D is TRBD1 (5 bases). TRBV23-1 qualifies as an ORF whose function is uncertain. V lost 2 bases and J 4 bases, leaving 12 bases between the germline ends. The CDR3 is 15 residues long. CDR3 protein: CASSQGQGVNQPQHF. The CDR3 DNA sequence: TGCGCCAGCAGTCAAGGGCAGGGTGTGAATCAGCCCCAGCATTTT.

J is TRBJ1-1 and V is TRBV7-8, with D maybe TRBD1 (5 bases). This CDR3 region has 12 residues. Germline values: CDR1 SGHVS, CDR2 FQNEAQ. V lost 2 bases and J lost 7, with 8 bases in between. The CDR3 DNA reads TGTGCCAGCAGCTTATTAAGGGGTGAAGCTTTCTTT. It specifies CASSLLRGEAFF.

V and J are TRBV6-1 and TRBJ2-7; TRBD1 is a possible D gene (6 bases). Trimming took 1 base from V and 6 from J, leaving 13 bases between them. The CDR3 runs 14 residues. CDR1 and CDR2 (germline): MNHNS, SASEGT. CDR3 loop: CASSEGLEGGEQYF. The CDR3 nucleotides read TGTGCCAGCAGTGAAGGGCTAGAAGGGGGCGAGCAGTACTTC.